Given below is one TCR beta chain in context. Its specificity is unknown. The use of a sample-barcoded 5' primer and a J-beta primer mix characterized a second PCR of 7 to 11 cycles. In TCRdb, the 5' RACE reads were re-called with MiXCR into one record per CDR3 protein. The sample includes under 2 million distinct CDR3 sequences, approximately 32% of them seen just once. This entry comes from a study of blood T cells in healthy people across ages. Whole-study results and caveats: The study found more naive CD4+ cells and higher diversity in long-lived than aged donors. Expanded clonotype changes were possibly confounded by unknown donor CMV status. Since the PBMCs were unsorted, naive and antigen-experienced cells could not be conclusively compared.

The CDR3 contains 14 residues. The V gene end was trimmed by 5 bases and the J gene end by 5 bases; junction bases not matched to a gene: 6. The rearrangement links TRBV12-3 or TRBV12-4 to TRBJ2-5; 9 bases match TRBD1. This clonotype originated in a woman in her twenties or thirties in good health. The sequencing input was blood. CDR3 coding DNA: TGTGCCAGCAGTAGACAGGGGGGGACGGAGACCCAGTACTTC. Protein: CASSRQGGTETQYF.